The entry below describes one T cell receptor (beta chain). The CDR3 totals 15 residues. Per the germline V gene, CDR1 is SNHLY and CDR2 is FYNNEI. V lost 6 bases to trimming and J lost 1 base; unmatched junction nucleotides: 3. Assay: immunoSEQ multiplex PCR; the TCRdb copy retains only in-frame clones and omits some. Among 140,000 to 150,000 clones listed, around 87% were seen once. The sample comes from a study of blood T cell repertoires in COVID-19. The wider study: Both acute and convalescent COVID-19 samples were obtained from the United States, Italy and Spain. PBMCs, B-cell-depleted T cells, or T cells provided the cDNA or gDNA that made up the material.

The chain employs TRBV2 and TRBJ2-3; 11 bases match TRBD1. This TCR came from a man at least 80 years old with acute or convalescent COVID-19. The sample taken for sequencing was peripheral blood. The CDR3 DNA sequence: TGTGCCAGCAGGACGGACAGGGGGCGCACAGATACGCAGTATTTT. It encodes CASRTDRGRTDTQYF.